This TCR beta chain was identified in a study of blood T cells in healthy people across ages. A few counts support this clonotype. Its antigen remains unknown. A J-beta primer mix and a sample-barcoded 5' primer were used in a second PCR of roughly 6 to 11 cycles. MiXCR was run by TCRdb on the 5' RACE reads, yielding one entry per CDR3 protein. Of more than 450,000 distinct CDR3 sequences in the sample, 25% to 35% are singletons; the top ten hold approximately 3.5%. The V gene lost 8 bases and the J gene lost 4 bases, with 14 bases spanning the gap. Germline V gene sequence: CDR1 MNHEY, CDR2 SVGEGT. The CDR3 sequence is 13 residues long. Broader study findings: Without sorted subsets, naive and antigen-experienced compartments could not be conclusively compared. Estimated diversity, derived from one million T cells, was regarded as an underestimate. The unknown donor CMV status may have confounded expanded clonotype changes.

These data also featured in a second study, about T cells of mothers and their children. That study reports: Related mother-child pairs showed slightly, non-significantly higher overlap than unrelated pairs.

Material: blood. The receptor comes from a boy between 2 and 10 years old in good health. V is TRBV6-2 or TRBV6-3 and J is TRBJ1-1, with no clear D. The CDR3 DNA reads TGTGCCAGCGGAGAAAACGTGGGCACTGAAGCTTTCTTT. Encoded protein: CASGENVGTEAFF.